This TCR beta chain is from a study of blood T cell repertoires in COVID-19 (dated by TCRdb to 2018 to 2020). A note on the overall study: Collaborator samples came from the United States, Italy and Spain and covered acute and convalescent phases of COVID-19. The prospective study material was composed of cDNA or gDNA derived from T cells, B-cell-depleted T cells, or PBMCs. Subjects who had been exposed to COVID-19, were actively infected with it, or had recovered from it provided the deeply sampled blood TCRbeta repertoires that made up the dataset. The repertoires were released in a freely available public database intended as a resource for research on the immune response to SARS-CoV-2. Samples came from the ongoing ImmuneRACE study (first 160 participants) plus 1,254 subjects from 6 global collaborators. Nearly every sample came with metadata listing a de-identified subject ID, COVID-19 status, age in years and sex. Where HLA class I and class II types were available, the types were taken from metadata supplied by the sample provider, not from assay-based typing.

Worth noting for this clone: Its antigen remains undetermined. Base qualities are not provided; no much larger clone lies one nucleotide away.

Collaborating institutions collected whole blood in K2EDTA tubes following their own protocols. For TCRbeta analysis, collaborator samples were shipped as frozen whole blood, as isolated PBMCs, or as DNA extracted from either sample type. Based on the germline V gene, the CDR1 and CDR2 sequences are MDHEN and SYDVKM. V has 7 bases trimmed and J has 3 bases trimmed; junction bases matching no gene number 4. Including the terminal cysteine and phenylalanine, the CDR3 comprises 13 residues. Only the CDR3 DNA is retained, 39 bases long and in frame from the first base. What the study reported, not specific to this receptor: The amount of clinical and demographic metadata varied by source and participant and was provided uncurated.

TCRbeta CDR3 regions were amplified from genomic DNA using the immunoSEQ Assay, a bias-controlled multiplex PCR. As for the authors' bioinformatics: Within the assay, amplification of reference gene primers was used to estimate how many nucleated cells each sample contained. Sequence reads were collapsed and filtered to measure the absolute abundance of every unique TCRbeta CDR3 rearrangement. For each sample, productive Simpson clonality was calculated as the square root of Simpson's diversity index over productive rearrangements. The source is immuneACCESS, and TCRdb retained only in-frame sequences with V and J called. Part of the clones is not carried over; for the studies checked, unresolved V genes explain less than half of this, and the remainder is unexplained. V and J calls and clone size are as listed in that table; D and trimming were resolved from the DNA. Recorded for this sample are approximately 150,000 clones; 85% to 90% of them occurred a single time. Around 8.6% of the sample goes to the ten largest clones.

The sequenced material came from peripheral blood. The source of this sequence is a woman aged 50 to 60 with active or convalescent COVID-19. The chain couples TRBV28 to TRBJ2-7; 9 of the junction bases match TRBD2. The DNA is as follows: TGTGCCAGCATCGCGACTAGCGGCTACGAGCAGTACTTC. It translates as CASIATSGYEQYF.